This TCR beta chain was recovered during a study of a mutant IDH1 vaccine in newly diagnosed glioma. Time point defined: week 47, end of study. Doses comprised 300 ug of mutant IDH1 20-mer peptide each, plus topical imiquimod. Diagnosis in the donors showed new WHO grade 3 or 4 astrocytomas that were IDH1-mutant and ATRX-lost. Remarks on this clone: No antigen is known for it.

The CDR3 extends over 15 amino acids. Germline V CDR1 and CDR2: LGHNT, FRNRAP. The ends were cut back, 5 bases at V and 3 bases at J, with 14 bases in the middle. Data came from immunoSEQ multiplex PCR; TCRdb stores just in-frame clones and leaves some out. The sample includes approximately 52,000 clones, 76% of them seen just once. This rearrangement joins TRBV12-5 to TRBJ2-1; D might be TRBD2 (6 bases). This receptor was taken from a woman aged 40 to 49 with glioma. Some clones in this sample may be carry-over from other donors' samples. Sample: PBMCs, taken from a glioma patient whose treatment included an IDH1 peptide vaccine. CDR3 sequence: CASGPGFGGYNEQFF. The CDR3 DNA is TGTGCTAGTGGTCCCGGGTTCGGGGGCTACAATGAGCAGTTCTTC. The variable domain in full, with the rest retrieved from reference TRBV12-5 and TRBJ2-1, is DARVTQTPRHKVTEMGQEVTMRCQPILGHNTVFWYRQTMMQGLELLAYFRNRAPLDDSGMPKDRFSAEMPDATLATLKIQPSEPRDSAVYFCASGPGFGGYNEQFFGPGTRLTVL.